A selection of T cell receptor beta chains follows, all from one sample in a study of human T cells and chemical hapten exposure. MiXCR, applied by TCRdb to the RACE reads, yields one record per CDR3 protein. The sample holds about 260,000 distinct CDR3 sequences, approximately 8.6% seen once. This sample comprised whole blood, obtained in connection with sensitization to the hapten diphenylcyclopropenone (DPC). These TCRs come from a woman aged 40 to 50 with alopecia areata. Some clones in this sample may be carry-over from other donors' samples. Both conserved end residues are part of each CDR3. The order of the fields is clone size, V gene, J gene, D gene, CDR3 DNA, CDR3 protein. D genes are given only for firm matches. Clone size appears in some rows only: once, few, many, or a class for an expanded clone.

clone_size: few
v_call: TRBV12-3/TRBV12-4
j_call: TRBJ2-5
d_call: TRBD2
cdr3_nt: TGTGCCAGCAATAAAGGACTAGCGGGAGGAGAGAAGACCCAGTACTTC
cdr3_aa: CASNKGLAGGEKTQYF

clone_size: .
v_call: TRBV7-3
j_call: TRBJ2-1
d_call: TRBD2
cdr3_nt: TGTGCCAGCAGCCTAAGAACCGGGACTAGGAGGGATGAGCAGTTCTTC
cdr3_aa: CASSLRTGTRRDEQFF

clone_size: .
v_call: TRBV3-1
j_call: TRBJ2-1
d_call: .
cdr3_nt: TGTGCCAGCAGCCAAGGGCGGAGCTCCTACAATGAGCAGTTCTTC
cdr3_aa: CASSQGRSSYNEQFF

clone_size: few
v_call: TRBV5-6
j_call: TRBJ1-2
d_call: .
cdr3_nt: TGTGCCAGCAGCTTGGGGCGGAACCCTTATGGCTACACCTTC
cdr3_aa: CASSLGRNPYGYTF

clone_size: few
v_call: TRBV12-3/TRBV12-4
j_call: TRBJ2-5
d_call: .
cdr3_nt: TGTGCCAGCAGGAGGGAGGTCTTCGTGGGGGAGACCCAGTACTTC
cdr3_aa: CASRREVFVGETQYF

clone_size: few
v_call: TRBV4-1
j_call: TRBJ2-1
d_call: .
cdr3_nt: TGCGCCAGCAGCCAGTTTTTGGGGAATGAGCAGTTCTTC
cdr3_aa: CASSQFLGNEQFF

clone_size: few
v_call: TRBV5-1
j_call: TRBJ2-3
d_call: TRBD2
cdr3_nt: TGCGCCAGCAGCTTCTCTAGCGGGAGAATAGATACGCAGTATTTT
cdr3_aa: CASSFSSGRIDTQYF

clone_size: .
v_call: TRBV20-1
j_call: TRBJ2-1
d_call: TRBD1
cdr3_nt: TGCAGTGCTAGGCCCCGGGACAGAAGCTCCTACAATGAGCAGTTCTTC
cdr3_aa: CSARPRDRSSYNEQFF

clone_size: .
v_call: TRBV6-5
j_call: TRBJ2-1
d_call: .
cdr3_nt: TGTGCCAGCAGTTACGGCCCAGCTCGCAGCGATGAGCAGTTCTTC
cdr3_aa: CASSYGPARSDEQFF

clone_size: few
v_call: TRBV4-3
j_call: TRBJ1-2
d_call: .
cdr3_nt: TGCGCCAGCAGCCAAGACGGGGGGGCCGGCTACACCTTC
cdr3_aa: CASSQDGGAGYTF

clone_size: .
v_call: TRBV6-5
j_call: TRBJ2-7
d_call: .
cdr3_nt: TGTGCCAGCAGCAGATCGAAGGCCGGGACTCCCGGAGGCGGATTCTACGAGCAGTACTTC
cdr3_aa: CASSRSKAGTPGGGFYEQYF

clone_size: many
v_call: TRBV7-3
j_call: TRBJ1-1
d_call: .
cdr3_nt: TGTGCCAGCAGCTTAAACAGGGACACTGAAGCTTTCTTT
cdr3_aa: CASSLNRDTEAFF

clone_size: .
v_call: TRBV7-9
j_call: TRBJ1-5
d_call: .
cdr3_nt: TGTGCCAGCAGCTTAGGTCCCTCGCCCCAGCATTTT
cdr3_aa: CASSLGPSPQHF

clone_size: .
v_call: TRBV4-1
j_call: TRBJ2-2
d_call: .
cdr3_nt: TGCGCCAGCAGCCAAGGGGTGGACTTCAACACCGGGGAGCTGTTTTTT
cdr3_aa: CASSQGVDFNTGELFF

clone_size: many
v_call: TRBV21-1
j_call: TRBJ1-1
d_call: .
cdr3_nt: TGTGCCGGCGGGCCAGGACAGGCGAACACTGAAGCTTTCTTT
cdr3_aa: CAGGPGQANTEAFF

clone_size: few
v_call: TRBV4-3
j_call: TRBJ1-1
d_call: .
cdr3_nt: TGCGCCAGCAGCCATAACCTGGGGGGGATGAACACTGAAGCTTTCTTT
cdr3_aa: CASSHNLGGMNTEAFF

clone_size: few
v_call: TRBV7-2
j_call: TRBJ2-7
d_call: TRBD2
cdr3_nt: TGTGCCAGCAGCTCTAGCGGGAGGGTCTACGAGCAGTACTTC
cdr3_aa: CASSSSGRVYEQYF

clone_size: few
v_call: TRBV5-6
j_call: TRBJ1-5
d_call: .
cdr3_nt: TGTGCCAGCACTCTTGACCGGCCGTGGCCCCAGCATTTT
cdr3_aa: CASTLDRPWPQHF

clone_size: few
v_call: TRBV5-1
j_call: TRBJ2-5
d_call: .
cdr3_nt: TGCGCCAGCAGCTGGAGCGGAGTAGACCAAGAGACCCAGTACTTC
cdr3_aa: CASSWSGVDQETQYF

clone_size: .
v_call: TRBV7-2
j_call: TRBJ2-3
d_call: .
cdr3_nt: TGTGCCAGCAGTCTAGCGCCGAGCACAGATACGCAGTATTTT
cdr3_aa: CASSLAPSTDTQYF

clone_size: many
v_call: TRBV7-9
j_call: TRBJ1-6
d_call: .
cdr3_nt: TGTGCCAGCAGCTCATCCGGAGGGAAAGGCTCACCCCTCCACTTT
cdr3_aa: CASSSSGGKGSPLHF

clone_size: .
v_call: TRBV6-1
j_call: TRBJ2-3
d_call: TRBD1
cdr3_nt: TGTGCCAGCAGTGAAGCCGCAGACAGGGCGGATACGCAGTATTTT
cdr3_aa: CASSEAADRADTQYF

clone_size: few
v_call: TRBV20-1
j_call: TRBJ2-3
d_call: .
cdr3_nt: TGCAGTGCTAGGGGTGGGGGACAGCGGGGCAGCACAGATACGCAGTATTTT
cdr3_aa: CSARGGGQRGSTDTQYF

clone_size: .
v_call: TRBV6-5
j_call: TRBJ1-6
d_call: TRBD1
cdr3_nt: TGTGCCAGCAGTTACCGGACAGGGGTTACTCCCCTCCACTTT
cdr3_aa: CASSYRTGVTPLHF

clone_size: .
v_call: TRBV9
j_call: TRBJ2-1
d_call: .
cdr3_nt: TGTGCCAGCAGCGTAGTCGGGGCCTACTACAATGAGCAGTTCTTC
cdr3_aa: CASSVVGAYYNEQFF

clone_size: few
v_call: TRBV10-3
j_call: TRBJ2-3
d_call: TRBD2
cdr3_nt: TGTGCCATCAGTGCAGACCGAGGGACTAGCGGGAGGGCCAGGACAGATACGCAGTATTTT
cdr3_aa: CAISADRGTSGRARTDTQYF

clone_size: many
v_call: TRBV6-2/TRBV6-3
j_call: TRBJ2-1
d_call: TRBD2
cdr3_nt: TGTGCCAGCACCCTTAGTGCGGGAGTCCTTAGGAATGAGCAGTTCTTC
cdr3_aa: CASTLSAGVLRNEQFF

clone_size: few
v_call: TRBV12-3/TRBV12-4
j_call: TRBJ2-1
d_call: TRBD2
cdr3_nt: TGTGCCAGCAGCAGACTAGCGGAGCATAATGAGCAGTTCTTC
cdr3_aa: CASSRLAEHNEQFF

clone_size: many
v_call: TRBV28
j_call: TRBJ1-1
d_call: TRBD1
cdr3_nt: TGTGCCAGCATTTCTTGGGGTGGGGGACAGGGGACTGAAGCTTTCTTT
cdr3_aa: CASISWGGGQGTEAFF

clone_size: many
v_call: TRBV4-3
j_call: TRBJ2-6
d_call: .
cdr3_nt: TGCGCCAGCAGCCAAGAGGGACACTCTGGGGCCAACGTCCTGACTTTC
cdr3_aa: CASSQEGHSGANVLTF

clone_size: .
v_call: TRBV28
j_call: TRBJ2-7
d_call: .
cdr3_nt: TGTGCCAGCAGTCTCCCCGACAGGCTGTACGAGCAGTACTTC
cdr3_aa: CASSLPDRLYEQYF

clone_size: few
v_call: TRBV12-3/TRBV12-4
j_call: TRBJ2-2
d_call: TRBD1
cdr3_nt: TGTGCCAGCAGTGCCGACCGGACAGGGAACACCGGGGAGCTGTTTTTT
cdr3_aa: CASSADRTGNTGELFF

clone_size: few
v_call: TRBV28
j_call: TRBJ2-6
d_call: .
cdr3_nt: TGTGCCAGCAGTTCCCCGGCAGGGGGGGGCTCTGGGGCCAACGTCCTGACTTTC
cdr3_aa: CASSSPAGGGSGANVLTF

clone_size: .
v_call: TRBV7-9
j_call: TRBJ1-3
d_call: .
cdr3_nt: TGTGCCAGCAGCGCAGAACGGTTTTCCTCTGGAAACACCATATATTTT
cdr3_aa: CASSAERFSSGNTIYF

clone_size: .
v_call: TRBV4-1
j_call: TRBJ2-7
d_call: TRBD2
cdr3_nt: TGCGCCAGCAGCCAAATACTAGCGGGGGCCTACGAGCAGTACTTC
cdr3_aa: CASSQILAGAYEQYF

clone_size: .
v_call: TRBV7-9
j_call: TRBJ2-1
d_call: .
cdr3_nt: TGTGCCAGCAGCTTAGCTGGGCGAGACGATGAGCAGTTCTTC
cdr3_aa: CASSLAGRDDEQFF

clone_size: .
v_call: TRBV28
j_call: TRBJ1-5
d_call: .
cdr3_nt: TGTGCCAGCAGTTTATTAGGGGCAAGCCAGCCCCAGCATTTT
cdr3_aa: CASSLLGASQPQHF

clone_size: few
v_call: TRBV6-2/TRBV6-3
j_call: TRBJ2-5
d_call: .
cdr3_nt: TGTGCCAGCACCTCCGTCGGGGGCCCCCAAGAGACCCAGTACTTC
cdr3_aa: CASTSVGGPQETQYF

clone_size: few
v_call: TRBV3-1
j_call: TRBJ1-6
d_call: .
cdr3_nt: TGTGCCAGCAGCCAAGGCTATGGGGTCCTCCACTTT
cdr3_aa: CASSQGYGVLHF

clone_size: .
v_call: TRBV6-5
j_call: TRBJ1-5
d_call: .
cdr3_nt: TGTGCCAGCAGCTTTCGACGGGGAGGCAATCAGCCCCAGCATTTT
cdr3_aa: CASSFRRGGNQPQHF

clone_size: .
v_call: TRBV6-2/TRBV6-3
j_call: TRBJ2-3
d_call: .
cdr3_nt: TGTGCCGCTCGTACCACCCTGAGGGGAGATACGCAGTATTTT
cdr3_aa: CAARTTLRGDTQYF

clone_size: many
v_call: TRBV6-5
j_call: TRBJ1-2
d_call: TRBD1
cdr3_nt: TGTGCCAGCAGAATCGGACAGGGAATCTATGGCTACACCTTC
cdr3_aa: CASRIGQGIYGYTF

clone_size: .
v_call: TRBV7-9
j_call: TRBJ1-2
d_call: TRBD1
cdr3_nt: TGTGCCAGCAGCTTAGCCGGGACAGGGCTCTATAACTATGGCTACACCTTC
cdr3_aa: CASSLAGTGLYNYGYTF

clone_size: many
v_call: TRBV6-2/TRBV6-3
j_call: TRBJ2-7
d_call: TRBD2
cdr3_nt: TGTGCCAGCAGTTACACTAGCGGGAGCTACGAGCAGTACTTC
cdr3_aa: CASSYTSGSYEQYF

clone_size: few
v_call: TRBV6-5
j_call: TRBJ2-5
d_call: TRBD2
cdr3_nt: TGTGCCAGCAGCCCGACACGGACTAGCGGGCAAGAGACCCAGTACTTC
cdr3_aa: CASSPTRTSGQETQYF

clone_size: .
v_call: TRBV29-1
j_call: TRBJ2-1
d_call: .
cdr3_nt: TGCAGCGTTAAAGGCCAGTACTCCTACAATGAGCAGTTCTTC
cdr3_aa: CSVKGQYSYNEQFF

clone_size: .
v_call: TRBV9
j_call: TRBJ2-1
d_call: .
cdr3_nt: TGTGCCAGCAACACCAACCCAGGATGGACACACAATGAGCAGTTCTTC
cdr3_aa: CASNTNPGWTHNEQFF

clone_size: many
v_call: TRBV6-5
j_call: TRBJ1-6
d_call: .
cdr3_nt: TGTGCCAGCAGCAGGGTTGGGTCCTATAATTCACCCCTCCACTTT
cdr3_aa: CASSRVGSYNSPLHF

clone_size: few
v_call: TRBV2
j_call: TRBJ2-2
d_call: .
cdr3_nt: TGTGCCAGCCGGGCGGAACTTAGCACCGGGGAGCTGTTTTTT
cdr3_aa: CASRAELSTGELFF

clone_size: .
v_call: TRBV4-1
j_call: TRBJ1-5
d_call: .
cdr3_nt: TGCGCCAGCAGCCAAGATCAGGAGAATCAGCCCCAGCATTTT
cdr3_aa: CASSQDQENQPQHF

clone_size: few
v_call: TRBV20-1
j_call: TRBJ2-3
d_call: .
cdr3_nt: TGCAGTGCTAGAGACGCAGGAAGAGGGGCAGATACGCAGTATTTT
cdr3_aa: CSARDAGRGADTQYF

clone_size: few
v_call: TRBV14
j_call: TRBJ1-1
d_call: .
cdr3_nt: TGTGCCAGCAGCCAAGATAGAAGGATGAACACTGAAGCTTTCTTT
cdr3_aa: CASSQDRRMNTEAFF

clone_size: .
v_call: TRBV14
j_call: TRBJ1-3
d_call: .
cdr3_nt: TGTGCCAGCAGCCAAGTATCTGGAAACACCATATATTTT
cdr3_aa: CASSQVSGNTIYF

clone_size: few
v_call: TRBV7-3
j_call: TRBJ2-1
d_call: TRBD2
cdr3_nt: TGTGCCAGCAGCTTACTTGGACTAGCGGGGAACAATGAGCAGTTCTTC
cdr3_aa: CASSLLGLAGNNEQFF

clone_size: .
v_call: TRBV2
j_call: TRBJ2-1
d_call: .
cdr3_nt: TGTGCCAGCAGTCCCCTCCCCGGGACTCCGATCTACAATGAGCAGTTCTTC
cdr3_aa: CASSPLPGTPIYNEQFF

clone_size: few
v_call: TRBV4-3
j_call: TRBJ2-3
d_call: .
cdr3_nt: TGCGCCAGCAGCCAAGACCGGGGCCACACAGATACGCAGTATTTT
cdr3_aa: CASSQDRGHTDTQYF

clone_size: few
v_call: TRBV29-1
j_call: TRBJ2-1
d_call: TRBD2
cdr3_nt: TGCAGCGGCCGTGGCCAGACTAGCGGGAGGGCCCTAGTCTACAATGAGCAGTTCTTC
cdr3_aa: CSGRGQTSGRALVYNEQFF

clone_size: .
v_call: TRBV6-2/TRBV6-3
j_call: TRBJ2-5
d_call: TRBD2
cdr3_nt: TGTGCCAGCAGTTACAGACGGGAGGCCCAGTACTTC
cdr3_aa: CASSYRREAQYF

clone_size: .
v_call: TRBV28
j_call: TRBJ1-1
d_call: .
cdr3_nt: TGTGCCAGCAGTCCCACCCCGAACACTGAAGCTTTCTTT
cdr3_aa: CASSPTPNTEAFF